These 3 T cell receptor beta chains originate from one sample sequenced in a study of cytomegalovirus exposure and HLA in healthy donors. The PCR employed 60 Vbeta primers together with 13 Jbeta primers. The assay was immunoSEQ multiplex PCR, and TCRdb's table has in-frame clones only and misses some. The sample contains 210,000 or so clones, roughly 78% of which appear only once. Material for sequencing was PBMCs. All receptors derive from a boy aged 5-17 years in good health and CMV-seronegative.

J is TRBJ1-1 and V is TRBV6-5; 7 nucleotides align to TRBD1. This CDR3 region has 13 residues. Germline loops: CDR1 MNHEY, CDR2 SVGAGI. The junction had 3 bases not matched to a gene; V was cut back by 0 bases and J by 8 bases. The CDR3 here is CASSYSGDREAFF. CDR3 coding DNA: TGTGCCAGCAGTTACTCAGGGGACAGAGAAGCTTTCTTT.

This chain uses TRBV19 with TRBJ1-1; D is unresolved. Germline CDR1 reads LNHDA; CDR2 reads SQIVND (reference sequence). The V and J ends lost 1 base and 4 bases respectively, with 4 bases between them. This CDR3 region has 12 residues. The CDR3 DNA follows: TGTGCCAGTAGTATAGGGCTCACTGAAGCTTTCTTT. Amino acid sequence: CASSIGLTEAFF. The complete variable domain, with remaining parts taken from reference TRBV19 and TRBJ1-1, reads DGGITQSPKYLFRKEGQNVTLSCEQNLNHDAMYWYRQDPGQGLRLIYYSQIVNDFQKGDIAEGYSVSREKKESFPLTVTSAQKNPTAFYLCASSIGLTEAFFGQGTRLTVV.

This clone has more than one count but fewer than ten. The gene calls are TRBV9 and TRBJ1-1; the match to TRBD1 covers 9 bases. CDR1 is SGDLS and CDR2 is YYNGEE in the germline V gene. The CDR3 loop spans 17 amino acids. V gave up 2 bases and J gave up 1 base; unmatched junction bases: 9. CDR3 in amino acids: CASSVRGTGLGNTEAFF. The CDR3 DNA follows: TGTGCCAGCAGCGTTAGGGGGACAGGGCTAGGGAACACTGAAGCTTTCTTT.